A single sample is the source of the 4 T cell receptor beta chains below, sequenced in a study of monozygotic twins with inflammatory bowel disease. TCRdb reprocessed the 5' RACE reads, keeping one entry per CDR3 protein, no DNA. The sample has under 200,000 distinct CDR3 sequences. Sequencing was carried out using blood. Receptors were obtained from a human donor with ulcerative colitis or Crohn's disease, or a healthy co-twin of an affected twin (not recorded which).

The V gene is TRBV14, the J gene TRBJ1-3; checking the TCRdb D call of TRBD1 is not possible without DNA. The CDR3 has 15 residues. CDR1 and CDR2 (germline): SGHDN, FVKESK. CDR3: CASSQTGDLGNTIYF. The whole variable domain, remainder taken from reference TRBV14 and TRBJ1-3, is EAGVTQFPSHSVIEKGQTVTLRCDPISGHDNLYWYRRVMGKEIKFLLHFVKESKQDESGMPNNRFLAERTGGTYSTLKVQPAELEDSGVYFCASSQTGDLGNTIYFGEGSWLTVV.

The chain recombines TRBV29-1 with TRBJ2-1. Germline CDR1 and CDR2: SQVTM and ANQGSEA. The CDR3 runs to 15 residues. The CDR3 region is CSVEFSVNSYNEQFF.

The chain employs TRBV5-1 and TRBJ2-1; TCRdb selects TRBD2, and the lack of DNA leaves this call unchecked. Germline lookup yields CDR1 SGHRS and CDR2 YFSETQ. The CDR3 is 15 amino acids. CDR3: CASSLVSGLDNEQFF. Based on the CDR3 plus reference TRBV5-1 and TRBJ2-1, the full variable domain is KAGVTQTPRYLIKTRGQQVTLSCSPISGHRSVSWYQQTPGQGLQFLFEYFSETQRNKGNFPGRFSGRQFSNSRSEMNVSTLELGDSALYLCASSLVSGLDNEQFFGPGTRLTVL.

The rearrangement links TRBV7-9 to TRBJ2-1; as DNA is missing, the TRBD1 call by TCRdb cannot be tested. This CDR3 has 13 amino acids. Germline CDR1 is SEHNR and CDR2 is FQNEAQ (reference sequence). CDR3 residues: CASSLAGGWEQFF.